In this sample, the clone carrying this T cell receptor beta chain turned up a few times. The source of the sample is a study of cytomegalovirus exposure and HLA in healthy donors. The study ran its PCR with 60 Vbeta and 13 Jbeta primers. Measured with immunoSEQ multiplex PCR; TCRdb has only the in-frame clones, and not every one. The data hold around 100,000 clones, with around 80% observed a single time. Germline CDR1 is SEHNR and CDR2 is FQNEAQ (reference sequence). The trim removed 5 bases at V and 6 bases at J, leaving 15 bases unmatched. This CDR3 has 19 residues. The sample was PBMCs. This receptor was identified in a woman aged 40 to 50 in good health and CMV-seronegative. The J gene is TRBJ2-3, the V gene TRBV7-9, with 15 bases fitting TRBD2. The CDR3 spells CASSPHGMGLAGGEDTQYF. The CDR3 DNA reads TGTGCCAGCAGCCCCCACGGCATGGGACTAGCGGGGGGCGAGGATACGCAGTATTTT.